These T cell receptor beta chains were read from a single sample in a study of shared clonotypes between healthy human individuals. Clones were sequenced by immunoSEQ multiplex PCR, and TCRdb holds only the in-frame ones, with some missing. This table has approximately 640,000 clones, approximately 75% appearing once. The sample consisted of memory CD4+ T cells sorted from blood. The source of these receptors is a woman in her 30s in good health. The CDR3 runs from the conserved cysteine through the conserved F or W. D genes are given only for firm matches. Clone size is given for some rows only: seen once, a few or many times, or a class if the clone is expanded.

D gene: TRBD1
CDR3 length: 15
J gene: TRBJ1-1
clone size: -
V gene: TRBV7-9
CDR3 protein: CASSFVTGGNTEAFF
CDR3 DNA: TGTGCCAGCAGCTTTGTCACAGGGGGGAACACTGAAGCTTTCTTT

D gene: -
CDR3 length: 16
J gene: TRBJ1-5
clone size: -
V gene: TRBV5-1
CDR3 protein: CASSLSGSYSNQPQHF
CDR3 DNA: TGCGCCAGCAGCTTGAGTGGCAGTTATAGCAATCAGCCCCAGCATTTT

D gene: -
CDR3 length: 14
J gene: TRBJ1-5
clone size: few
V gene: TRBV6-6
CDR3 protein: CASSPDRWNQPQHF
CDR3 DNA: TGTGCCAGCAGCCCGGACAGATGGAATCAGCCCCAGCATTTT

D gene: TRBD2
CDR3 length: 15
J gene: TRBJ2-7
clone size: few
V gene: TRBV6-6
CDR3 protein: CASSYSLPSGYEQYF
CDR3 DNA: TGTGCCAGCAGTTACTCATTGCCTAGCGGCTACGAGCAGTACTTC

D gene: -
CDR3 length: 16
J gene: TRBJ1-4
clone size: -
V gene: TRBV5-8
CDR3 protein: CASSSTGGVSNEKLFF
CDR3 DNA: TGTGCCAGCAGCTCAACTGGCGGGGTGTCTAATGAAAAACTGTTTTTT

D gene: -
CDR3 length: 15
J gene: TRBJ2-7
clone size: -
V gene: TRBV28
CDR3 protein: CASSLVRHETYEQYF
CDR3 DNA: TGTGCCAGCTCACTGGTGCGACACGAAACCTACGAGCAGTACTTC

D gene: -
CDR3 length: 13
J gene: TRBJ1-2
clone size: -
V gene: TRBV14
CDR3 protein: CASSQTANYGYTF
CDR3 DNA: TGTGCCAGCAGCCAAACGGCTAACTATGGCTACACCTTC

D gene: TRBD2
CDR3 length: 17
J gene: TRBJ2-2
clone size: -
V gene: TRBV5-4
CDR3 protein: CASSTSLAGVGTGELFF
CDR3 DNA: TGTGCCAGCAGCACGAGCCTAGCGGGAGTCGGCACCGGGGAGCTGTTTTTT

D gene: TRBD2
CDR3 length: 15
J gene: TRBJ2-2
clone size: -
V gene: TRBV11-2
CDR3 protein: CASSLGAGGPGELFF
CDR3 DNA: TGTGCCAGCAGCTTAGGAGCGGGAGGTCCCGGGGAGCTGTTTTTT

D gene: -
CDR3 length: 15
J gene: TRBJ1-1
clone size: -
V gene: TRBV5-1
CDR3 protein: CASTLGEGVNSEAFF
CDR3 DNA: TGCGCCAGCACCCTGGGGGAGGGCGTGAACAGTGAAGCTTTCTTT

D gene: TRBD2
CDR3 length: 15
J gene: TRBJ2-7
clone size: -
V gene: TRBV6-6
CDR3 protein: CASSYSGTSGYEQYF
CDR3 DNA: TGTGCCAGCAGTTACTCAGGGACTAGCGGCTACGAGCAGTACTTC

D gene: TRBD1
CDR3 length: 15
J gene: TRBJ1-5
clone size: few
V gene: TRBV18
CDR3 protein: CASSFDDRGNQPQHF
CDR3 DNA: TGTGCCAGCTCTTTCGATGACAGGGGGAATCAGCCCCAGCATTTT

D gene: -
CDR3 length: 12
J gene: TRBJ2-5
clone size: -
V gene: TRBV2
CDR3 protein: CASSGGKETQYF
CDR3 DNA: TGTGCCAGCAGTGGGGGGAAAGAGACCCAGTACTTC

D gene: -
CDR3 length: 14
J gene: TRBJ2-7
clone size: -
V gene: TRBV18
CDR3 protein: CASSPRQGTYEQYF
CDR3 DNA: TGTGCCAGCTCACCGAGGCAGGGAACCTACGAGCAGTACTTC

D gene: -
CDR3 length: 15
J gene: TRBJ2-7
clone size: few
V gene: TRBV4-1
CDR3 protein: CASSREGTGAYEQYF
CDR3 DNA: TGCGCCAGCAGCCGGGAAGGGACGGGGGCCTACGAGCAGTACTTC

D gene: -
CDR3 length: 13
J gene: TRBJ2-7
clone size: -
V gene: TRBV18
CDR3 protein: CASSRGQAYEQYF
CDR3 DNA: TGTGCCAGCTCACGAGGACAAGCCTACGAGCAGTACTTC

D gene: -
CDR3 length: 15
J gene: TRBJ2-7
clone size: -
V gene: TRBV14
CDR3 protein: CASSRHLAYGGEQYF
CDR3 DNA: TGTGCCAGCAGCCGTCATCTAGCCTACGGCGGGGAGCAGTACTTC

D gene: -
CDR3 length: 15
J gene: TRBJ2-7
clone size: -
V gene: TRBV5-6
CDR3 protein: CASSLLGPSSYEQYF
CDR3 DNA: TGTGCCAGCAGCTTGCTGGGGCCAAGCTCCTACGAGCAGTACTTC

D gene: -
CDR3 length: 18
J gene: TRBJ1-1
clone size: -
V gene: TRBV19
CDR3 protein: CASSVRLGADQLNTEAFF
CDR3 DNA: TGTGCCAGTAGCGTCCGGCTGGGGGCAGACCAGCTGAACACTGAAGCTTTCTTT

D gene: -
CDR3 length: 10
J gene: TRBJ1-2
clone size: -
V gene: TRBV20-1
CDR3 protein: CSAGTRGFTF
CDR3 DNA: TGCAGTGCGGGGACCCGTGGCTTCACCTTC